The present TCR beta chain was sequenced within a study of identical twins (dated by TCRdb to the mid-2010s). With regard to the full study: To test whether fetal clonotypes persist, the study used deep sequencing on TCR alpha and beta repertoires from monozygotic twins, unrelated adults of various ages, and cord blood. Replicate twin experiments were performed at different times using different library preparation protocols to rule out contamination.

The research as a whole found: Conclusions relied on cross-sectional statistical analysis, since the same donors could not be followed over many years. In beta out-of-frame sequences, excess twin sharing was weaker, because having fewer shared sequences lowered the signal-to-noise ratio. Recombination models systematically underestimated out-of-frame TCR alpha sharing in monozygotic twins but agreed with sharing between unrelated individuals. Out-of-frame TCR alpha sequences shared between twins showed an excess of low generation-probability sequences compared with coincidental sharing between unrelated individuals. Zero-insertion analyses could be partly confounded by invariant T cells such as MAIT and iNKT, though diverse VJ usage argued against such confounding for most clonotypes. Abundant cord blood beta clonotypes had fewer insertions, young adult naive repertoires showed a similar but weaker trend, and memory repertoires showed no such trend.

A word on this clonotype: There is no known antigen for this receptor. No base qualities exist here, and no much larger clone lies one base off it.

To prepare the library, 5' RACE was applied. Data came from an Illumina HiSeq 2000. A universal primer binding site was added through template switching, and the final cDNA carried a unique molecular identifier so that TCR cDNA molecules could be counted accurately. First-strand cDNA for TCR alpha and beta chains was synthesized from specific primers in the conserved constant-segment region. To control for contamination, every cDNA library carried two barcodes: a SMART-Mk sample barcode plus Illumina barcodes. TruSeq adapter sequences and Illumina sample barcodes were added in two successive PCR steps. TCR alpha and beta cDNA libraries were sequenced on the Illumina HiSeq platform with custom primers. For the original study's pipeline: Raw reads were processed with MiGEC to extract unique molecular identifiers, and MiXCR was used to determine CDR3 positions. For each individual, recombination models were inferred using an EM algorithm with the repgenHMM and IGoR tools. Shared clonotype analysis was performed with the tcR package in R, normalizing sharing by the product of cloneset sizes. Out-of-frame nonproductive sequences were analyzed to study raw recombination free of thymic and clonal selection effects. TCRdb took the public reads, trimmed them with fastp at Q25, ran MiXCR for clone calling and kept in-frame beta chains. Rows are combined by CDR3 protein, so each entry shows the most common genes and DNA. None of the V and J calls come from the authors' own analysis; TCRdb made them. The sample records 640,000 or so distinct CDR3 sequences, roughly 6% of which are singletons. Roughly 1.8% of the sample goes to the ten largest clones.

Every donor was a healthy Caucasian. Three unrelated non-twin adults were additionally sequenced: a male aged 18 to 29, a male aged 50 to 60 and a female aged 50 to 60. Miltenyi CD45RO+ enrichment and human naive T-cell isolation kits were used to isolate memory (CD45RO+) and naive T cells from PBMC. The source material was naive T cells sorted from blood. Read against the paper, the sample's cell subset or site label means: cells isolated with a human naive T-cell isolation kit. The sequence came from a man between 18 and 29 years old in good health.

The nucleotides are TGTGCCAGCAGCTTCCCCAGGGGGGAAGAGACCCAGTACTTC. Translated, this gives CASSFPRGEETQYF. The chain joins TRBV5-6 to TRBJ2-5, and the D gene may be TRBD1, 7 bases matching. Inclusive of the bounding cysteine and phenylalanine, the CDR3 is 14 residues long. Solely the CDR3 DNA is kept, with 42 bases framed from the first base. Cut back by 2 bases and 3 bases, the V and J ends lie 11 bases apart. Taken from the germline V gene, the CDR1 and CDR2 loops are SGHDT and YYEEEE.